One and the same sample provided the 22 T cell receptor beta chains below, sequenced in a study of cytomegalovirus exposure and HLA in healthy donors. Method: immunoSEQ multiplex PCR; TCRdb's copy keeps in-frame clones and lacks some. This table holds about 400,000 clones, about nine tenths found once. The sample was PBMCs. The receptors come from a young woman in good health and CMV-seronegative.

The chain carries TRBV7-9 and TRBJ1-1; possibly TRBD1 for D (5 bases). The CDR3 length is 16 residues. V was pared by 3 bases and J by 3 bases, with 17 bases between. The V gene's germline CDR1 is SEHNR and CDR2 FQNEAQ (reference sequence). The CDR3, as DNA: TGTGCCAGCAGCTTGAAGGTGGGGCAGGCGGACACTGAAGCTTTCTTT. Amino acid sequence: CASSLKVGQADTEAFF.

V and J are TRBV5-1 and TRBJ2-3; D is unresolved. Germline CDR1 SGHRS, CDR2 YFSETQ. CDR3 length equals 14 residues. Trimming cost V 2 bases and J 0 bases, with 7 bases left between them. Here the CDR3 reads CASSLATSTDTQYF. DNA of the CDR3: TGCGCCAGCAGCTTAGCTACTAGCACAGATACGCAGTATTTT. Using reference TRBV5-1 and TRBJ2-3 for the parts outside the CDR3, the full variable domain is KAGVTQTPRYLIKTRGQQVTLSCSPISGHRSVSWYQQTPGQGLQFLFEYFSETQRNKGNFPGRFSGRQFSNSRSEMNVSTLELGDSALYLCASSLATSTDTQYFGPGTRLTVL.

A word on this clone: Other nucleotide sequences in the sample specify the same CDR3. V and J are TRBV5-1 and TRBJ2-2; 7 bases agree with TRBD2. Germline V gives CDR1 SGHRS, CDR2 YFSETQ. The ends lost 8 bases at V and 1 base at J; junction bases unmatched: 8. The length of the CDR3 is 15 residues. CDR3 sequence: CASSLAGGNTGELFF. The CDR3 DNA is TGCGCCAGTTCCTTAGCGGGTGGGAACACCGGGGAGCTGTTTTTT.

The chain combines TRBV10-1 with TRBJ2-1; a possible D gene is TRBD2 (6 bases). V was clipped by 0 bases and J by 3 bases, with 12 bases between them. The CDR3 loop spans 16 amino acids. From germline, CDR1 is WNHNN and CDR2 SYGVQD (reference sequence). The CDR3 region is CASSESHSGGYNEQFF. In nucleotides, the CDR3 is TGCGCCAGCAGTGAGTCCCATAGCGGAGGCTACAATGAGCAGTTCTTC.

This clone was picked up one time. CDR3 in amino acids: CASSLARGGWDEQFF. DNA for the CDR3: TGTGCCAGCAGCTTAGCGCGCGGGGGTTGGGATGAGCAGTTCTTC. This chain links TRBV7-9 with TRBJ2-1; the match to TRBD2 covers 7 bases. The V and J ends lost 0 bases and 8 bases, in that order; junction bases with no gene match: 7. CDR3 size: 15 residues. Germline V gene lookup returns CDR1 SEHNR and CDR2 FQNEAQ (reference sequence).

The chain uses TRBV28 and TRBJ2-7, with 8 bases matching TRBD1. CDR3 size: 16 residues. Germline V gene lookup returns CDR1 MDHEN and CDR2 SYDVKM. V dropped 5 bases and J dropped 2; count of bases not matched to a gene: 11. The CDR3 reads CASSPNPGTGAYEQYF. CDR3 bases: TGTGCCAGCAGTCCAAACCCCGGGACAGGAGCCTACGAGCAGTACTTC.

The CDR3 bases are TGCGCCAGCAGCCCCCGGGACAGGGTTGCTAGGTCCGGGGCCAACGTCCTGACTTTC. As protein: CASSPRDRVARSGANVLTF. The chain uses TRBV5-1 and TRBJ2-6, with 9 bases fitting TRBD1. This CDR3 contains 19 residues. In germline, CDR1 is SGHRS, CDR2 YFSETQ. V was pared by 4 bases and J by 4 bases, with 15 bases of the junction left unmatched.

The rearrangement joins TRBV7-9 to TRBJ2-7, with D possibly TRBD1 on 6 matching bases. Trimming shortened V by 7 bases and J by 7 bases, and 14 bases separated the two germline ends. CDR3 length equals 12 residues. Germline CDR1 reads SEHNR; CDR2 reads FQNEAQ (reference sequence). CDR3 sequence reads: CASISGAGEQYF. For the CDR3, the DNA is TGTGCCAGCATTTCAGGGGCAGGGGAGCAGTACTTC. Filled out from reference TRBV7-9 and TRBJ2-7, the complete variable domain reads DTGVSQNPRHKITKRGQNVTFRCDPISEHNRLYWYRQTLGQGPEFLTYFQNEAQLEKSRLLSDRFSAERPKGSFSTLEIQRTEQGDSAMYLCASISGAGEQYFGPGTRLTVT.

This clone was seen just once. This chain links TRBV29-1 with TRBJ1-1; 7 bases line up with TRBD1. Trimming took 3 bases from V and 3 from J; bases not matched to a gene: 4. The CDR3 has 13 residues. Germline CDR1 SQVTM, CDR2 ANQGSEA. DNA for the CDR3: TGCAGCGTTGACGCGACAGGGCACACTGAAGCTTTCTTT. This translates into CSVDATGHTEAFF. The full variable domain, rest sourced from reference TRBV29-1 and TRBJ1-1, is SAVISQKPSRDICQRGTSLTIQCQVDSQVTMMFWYRQQPGQSLTLIATANQGSEATYESGFVIDKFPISRPNLTFSTLTVSNMSPEDSSIYLCSVDATGHTEAFFGQGTRLTVV.

CDR3 residues: CASSQGSRRGPYNEQFF. In DNA, the CDR3 is TGCGCCAGCAGCCAAGGGTCACGGCGGGGGCCCTACAATGAGCAGTTCTTC. The V call is TRBV4-1, the J call TRBJ2-1; D might be TRBD2 (7 bases). Trimming stripped 1 base from V and 2 bases from J, with 15 bases between. CDR1 and CDR2 from the germline V gene are MGHRA and YSYEKL. The CDR3 loop spans 17 amino acids.

The CDR3 sequence is CASSLEGAAGLAYEQYF. The CDR3 nucleotides read TGTGCCAGCAGCTTAGAGGGAGCTGCAGGACTAGCCTACGAGCAGTACTTC. J is TRBJ2-7 and V is TRBV7-2, with TRBD2 identical over 7 bases. Germline CDR1 is SGHTA and CDR2 is FQGNSA. This CDR3 contains 17 residues. After removal of 1 base from V and 2 bases from J, the junction contained 11 bases not matched to a gene.

This clone was counted a single time. The V call is TRBV4-1, the J call TRBJ2-5; D is unclear. The CDR3 has 13 residues. Germline V gene sequence: CDR1 MGHRA, CDR2 YSYEKL. Trimming pared 4 bases from V and 4 bases from J, leaving 10 bases between. CDR3 sequence: CASSPQRVETQYF. The CDR3, as DNA: TGCGCCAGCAGCCCCCAACGAGTAGAGACCCAGTACTTC.

J is TRBJ1-2 and V is TRBV5-4; 8 bases are shared with TRBD1. The CDR3 sequence is 13 residues long. Unmatched junction bases numbered 7, after V lost 4 bases and J lost 8 bases. Germline V lookup: CDR1 SGHNT, CDR2 YYREEE (reference sequence). The CDR3 here is CASSPDRVKGYTF. The CDR3 region has the DNA TGTGCCAGCAGCCCGGACAGGGTTAAAGGCTACACCTTC.

The rearrangement uses TRBV18 and TRBJ2-7; 8 nucleotides match TRBD1. V was pared by 3 bases and J by 5 bases, with 6 bases of the junction left unmatched. The CDR3 consists of 14 residues. CDR1 and CDR2 (germline): KGHSH, LQKENI. The DNA for the CDR3 is TGTGCCAGCTCACCGCGACAGGGGCGGAACGAGCAGTACTTC. Its protein is CASSPRQGRNEQYF.

V and J are TRBV9 and TRBJ1-6, with a weak D call TRBD1 (5 bases). Germline lookup yields CDR1 SGDLS and CDR2 YYNGEE. The V end was cut by 0 bases, the J end by 1 base, with 8 bases between. The length of the CDR3 is 16 residues. This chain's CDR3 is CASSVATASYNSPLHF. CDR3 coding DNA: TGTGCCAGCAGCGTAGCGACAGCTTCCTATAATTCACCCCTCCACTTT.

The chain couples TRBV19 to TRBJ1-5; 7 positions agree with TRBD1. Germline-derived CDR1 and CDR2 are LNHDA and SQIVND (reference sequence). Trimming took 3 bases from V and 3 from J; bases not matched to a gene: 17. The CDR3 is 19 amino acids. DNA of the CDR3: TGTGCCAGTAGTATTTTCCGACAGGGAAAGAGGTTGGCCAATCAGCCCCAGCATTTT. Protein sequence: CASSIFRQGKRLANQPQHF.

This chain connects TRBV6-5 to TRBJ1-1; no clear D. The V end was cut by 5 bases, the J end by 8 bases, with 18 bases between. Germline CDR1 and CDR2: MNHEY and SVGAGI. This CDR3 is built from 14 residues. The CDR3 sequence: CASSPLPENLEAFF. The CDR3 coding sequence is TGTGCCAGCAGTCCCCTCCCCGAGAACTTAGAAGCTTTCTTT.

This clone was seen only a few times. This chain links TRBV28 with TRBJ1-2, with 11 bases that match TRBD1. The CDR3 is 16 amino acids. The trim removed 6 bases at V and 3 bases at J, leaving 9 bases unmatched. Germline loops: CDR1 MDHEN, CDR2 SYDVKM. CDR3 residues: CASSRPGQGVDYGYTF. Written as DNA, the CDR3 is TGTGCCAGCAGCAGACCGGGACAGGGGGTAGACTATGGCTACACCTTC.

The V call is TRBV19, the J call TRBJ1-2; TRBD1 might be the D (6 bases). CDR1 and CDR2 from the germline V gene are LNHDA and SQIVND (reference sequence). Trimming took off 7 bases at V and 4 bases at J, with 10 bases between the two ends. There are 12 residues in the CDR3. For the CDR3, the DNA is TGTGCCAGTATACAGGGCCCCTATGGCTACACCTTC. This codes for CASIQGPYGYTF.

The chain uses TRBV6-1 and TRBJ1-5; 7 bases are shared with TRBD1. The junction had 11 bases not matched to a gene; V was cut back by 3 bases and J by 0 bases. This CDR3 contains 18 residues. The V gene's germline CDR1 is MNHNS and CDR2 SASEGT. The CDR3 loop is CASSELDRAHYSNQPQHF. The CDR3 region has the DNA TGTGCCAGCAGTGAGTTAGACAGGGCCCATTATAGCAATCAGCCCCAGCATTTT.

This clone was counted once. The chain is built from TRBV7-9 and TRBJ1-2, with no clear D. V was pared by 4 bases and J by 5 bases, with 8 bases between. Germline CDR1 and CDR2: SEHNR and FQNEAQ (reference sequence). The CDR3 loop spans 12 amino acids. This CDR3 reads CASSSYSYGYTF. The CDR3 DNA follows: TGTGCCAGCAGCTCCTACTCTTATGGCTACACCTTC.

The genes are TRBV5-1 and TRBJ1-4; no clear D gene. Trimming cost V 0 bases and J 5 bases, with 5 bases left between them. The V gene's germline CDR1 is SGHRS and CDR2 YFSETQ. This CDR3 contains 13 residues. CDR3 residues: CASSLGENEKLFF. The CDR3 region has the DNA TGCGCCAGCAGCTTGGGGGAGAATGAAAAACTGTTTTTT.